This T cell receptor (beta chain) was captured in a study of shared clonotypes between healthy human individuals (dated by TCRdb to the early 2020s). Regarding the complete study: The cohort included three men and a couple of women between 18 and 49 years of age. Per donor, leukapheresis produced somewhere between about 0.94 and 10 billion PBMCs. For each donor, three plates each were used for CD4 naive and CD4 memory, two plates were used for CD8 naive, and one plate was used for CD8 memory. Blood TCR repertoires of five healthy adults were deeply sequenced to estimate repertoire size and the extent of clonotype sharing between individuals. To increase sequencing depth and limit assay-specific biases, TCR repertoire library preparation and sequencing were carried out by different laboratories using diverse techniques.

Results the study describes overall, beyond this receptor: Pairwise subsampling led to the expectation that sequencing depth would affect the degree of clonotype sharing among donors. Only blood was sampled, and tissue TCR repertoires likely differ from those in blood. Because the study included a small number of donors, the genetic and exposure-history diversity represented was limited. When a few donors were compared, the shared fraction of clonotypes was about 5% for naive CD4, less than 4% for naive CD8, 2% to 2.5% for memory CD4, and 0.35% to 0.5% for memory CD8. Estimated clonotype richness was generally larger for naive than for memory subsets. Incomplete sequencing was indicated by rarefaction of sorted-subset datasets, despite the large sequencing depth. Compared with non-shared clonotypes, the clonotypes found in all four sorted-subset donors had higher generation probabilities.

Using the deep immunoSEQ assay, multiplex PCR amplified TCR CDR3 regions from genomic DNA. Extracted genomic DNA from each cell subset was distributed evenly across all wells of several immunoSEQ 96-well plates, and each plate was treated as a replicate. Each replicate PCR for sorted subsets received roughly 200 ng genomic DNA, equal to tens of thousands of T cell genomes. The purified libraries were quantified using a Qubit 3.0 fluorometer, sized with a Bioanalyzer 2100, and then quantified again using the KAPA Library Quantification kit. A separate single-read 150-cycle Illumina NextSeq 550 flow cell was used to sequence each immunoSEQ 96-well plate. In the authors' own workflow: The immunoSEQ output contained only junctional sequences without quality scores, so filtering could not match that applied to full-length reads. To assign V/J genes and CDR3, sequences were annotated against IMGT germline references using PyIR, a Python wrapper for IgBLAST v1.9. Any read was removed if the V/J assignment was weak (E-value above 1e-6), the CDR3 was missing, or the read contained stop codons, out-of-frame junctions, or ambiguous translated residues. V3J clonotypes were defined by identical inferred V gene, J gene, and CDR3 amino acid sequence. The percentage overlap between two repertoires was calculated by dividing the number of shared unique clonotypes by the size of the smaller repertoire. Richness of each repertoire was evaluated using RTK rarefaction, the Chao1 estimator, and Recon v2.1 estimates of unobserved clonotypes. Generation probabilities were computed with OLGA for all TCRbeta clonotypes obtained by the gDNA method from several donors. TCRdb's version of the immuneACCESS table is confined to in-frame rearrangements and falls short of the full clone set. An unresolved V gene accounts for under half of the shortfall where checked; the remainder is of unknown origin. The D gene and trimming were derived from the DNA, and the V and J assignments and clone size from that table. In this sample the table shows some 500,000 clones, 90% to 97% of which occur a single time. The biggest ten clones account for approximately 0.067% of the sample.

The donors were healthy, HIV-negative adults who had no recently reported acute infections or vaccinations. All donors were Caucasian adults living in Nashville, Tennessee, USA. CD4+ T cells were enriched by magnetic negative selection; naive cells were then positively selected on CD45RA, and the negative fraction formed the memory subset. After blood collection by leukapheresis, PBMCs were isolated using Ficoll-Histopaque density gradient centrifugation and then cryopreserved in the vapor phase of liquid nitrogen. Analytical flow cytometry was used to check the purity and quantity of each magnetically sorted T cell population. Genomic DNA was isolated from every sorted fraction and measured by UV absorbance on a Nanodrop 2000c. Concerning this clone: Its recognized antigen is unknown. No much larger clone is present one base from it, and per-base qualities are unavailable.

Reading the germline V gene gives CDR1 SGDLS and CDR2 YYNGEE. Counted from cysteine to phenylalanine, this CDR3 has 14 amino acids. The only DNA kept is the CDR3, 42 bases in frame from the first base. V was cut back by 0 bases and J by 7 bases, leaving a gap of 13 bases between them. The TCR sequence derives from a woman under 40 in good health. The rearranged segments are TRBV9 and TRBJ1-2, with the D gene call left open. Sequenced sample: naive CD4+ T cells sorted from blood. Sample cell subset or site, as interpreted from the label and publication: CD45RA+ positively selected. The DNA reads TGTGCCAGCAGCGTAGATAAGGGCTTGGGTGGCTACACCTTC. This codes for CASSVDKGLGGYTF.